Following are 18 T cell receptor beta chains from one sample sequenced in a study of chemoradiotherapy in HPV16-positive cancers. Sequencing used immunoSEQ multiplex PCR; TCRdb keeps in-frame clones, though not all of them. The repertoire holds 6,500 to 8,500 clones, with around nine tenths as singletons. The material was blood, obtained from a patient who underwent chemoradiotherapy. These receptors were collected from a human donor with HPV-associated anogenital cancer.

The V and J genes are TRBV6-6 and TRBJ1-2, with 7 bases matching TRBD1. This CDR3 is 14 amino acids long. The germline V gene encodes CDR1 MNHNY and CDR2 SVGAGI (reference sequence). V lost 8 bases to trimming and J lost 3 bases; unmatched junction nucleotides: 9. The CDR3 DNA is TGTGCCAGCGGCAGGGACAGAACGTACTATGGCTACACCTTC. Translated, it gives CASGRDRTYYGYTF.

This clone was recorded only once. The rearrangement links TRBV5-6 to TRBJ1-2, with 9 bases lining up with TRBD1. The CDR3 runs to 14 residues. V was pared by 5 bases and J by 7 bases, with 9 bases of the junction left unmatched. Germline V gene sequence: CDR1 SGHDT, CDR2 YYEEEE. DNA of the CDR3: TGTGCCAGCAGGCGTGGGGGACAGGGAAGTGGCTACACCTTC. This sequence encodes CASRRGGQGSGYTF.

This rearrangement joins TRBV30 to TRBJ2-2; D is perhaps TRBD2 (6 bases). The CDR3 has 12 amino acids. Trimming took off 7 bases at V and 2 bases at J, with 8 bases between the two ends. Germline-derived CDR1 and CDR2 are GTSNPN and SVGIG (reference sequence). The CDR3 DNA reads as TGTGCCTTCGGGGGTAACACCGGGGAGCTGTTTTTT. As protein: CAFGGNTGELFF.

V is TRBV9 and J is TRBJ1-3, with 7 nucleotides matching TRBD1. The CDR3 runs to 16 residues. From germline, CDR1 is SGDLS and CDR2 YYNGEE. The V gene end was trimmed by 7 bases and the J gene end by 0 bases; junction bases not matched to a gene: 10. The CDR3 DNA reads as TGTGCCAGCTCCAGGGGGGGACAACTCTCTGGAAACACCATATATTTT. This encodes CASSRGGQLSGNTIYF.

The chain employs TRBV5-4 and TRBJ2-5, with D tentatively TRBD1 or TRBD2 (5 bases each). The last part of the DNA fits TRBJ2-7 better; the J call may be wrong. The CDR3 sequence is 16 residues long. Looked up from germline, CDR1 is SGHNT and CDR2 is YYREEE (reference sequence). The CDR3 DNA sequence: TGTGCCAGCACCCTAACGGGCCAGGGACGAGGCGGCGAGCAGTACTTC. It specifies CASTLTGQGRGGEQYF.

This chain links TRBV2 with TRBJ2-3; TRBD2 matches 9 bases. With V trimmed by 3 bases and J by 6 bases, 1 base remained unmatched. CDR1 and CDR2 (germline): SNHLY, FYNNEI. This CDR3 is 13 amino acids long. The CDR3 DNA is TGTGCCAGCAGTGACCTAGCGGGGGATACGCAGTATTTT. It codes for CASSDLAGDTQYF.

The chain couples TRBV5-4 to TRBJ1-2; perhaps TRBD1 as D (5 bases). The germline gives CDR1 SGHNT, CDR2 YYREEE (reference sequence). Trimming took off 4 bases at V and 8 bases at J, with 12 bases between the two ends. This CDR3 contains 12 residues. The CDR3 DNA reads as TGTGCCAGCAGCGTCGGGGGGAACGGCTACACCTTC. It translates to CASSVGGNGYTF.

The chain couples TRBV29-1 to TRBJ1-1; the match to TRBD1 covers 11 bases. Germline CDR1 SQVTM, CDR2 ANQGSEA. J lost 2 bases, V lost 6 bases, and 20 bases had no gene match. This CDR3 contains 19 residues. CDR3 in DNA: TGCAGCGTAACCCCCGGGACAGGGGGGTACACCCAGGGAAACACTGAAGCTTTCTTT. Its translation is CSVTPGTGGYTQGNTEAFF.

This chain uses TRBV11-2 with TRBJ2-7; D unresolved. V lost 0 bases, J lost 6 bases, and 9 bases lay in between. Germline V gene sequence: CDR1 SGHAT, CDR2 FQNNGV. The CDR3 spans 13 residues. CDR3 bases: TGTGCCAGCAGCTTAGATGTCAGGAGCGAGCAGTACTTC. The encoded protein is CASSLDVRSEQYF.

The rearrangement joins TRBV14 to TRBJ1-1, with D hard to call. The V end was cut by 4 bases, the J end by 3 bases, with 9 bases between. The CDR3 consists of 13 residues. Germline CDR1 SGHDN, CDR2 FVKESK. The CDR3 region is CASSPSVYTEAFF. Here the CDR3 DNA reads TGTGCCAGCAGCCCCTCGGTGTACACTGAAGCTTTCTTT.

The V and J genes are TRBV10-3 and TRBJ2-1, with 11 bases that match TRBD2. Germline CDR1 and CDR2: ENHRY and SYGVKD. V trimming: 6 bases; J trimming: 7 bases; junction bases outside the gene matches: 8. This CDR3 comprises 15 residues. The DNA of the CDR3 is TGTGCCATCAGCGGGACTAGCGGAAAGGAAAATGAGCAGTTCTTC. Amino acid sequence: CAISGTSGKENEQFF.

V is TRBV6-5 and J is TRBJ2-7, with a tentative D call TRBD1 (6 bases). V lost 6 bases and J lost 3, with 18 bases in between. This CDR3 contains 15 residues. Germline V gives CDR1 MNHEY, CDR2 SVGAGI. This CDR3 is CASRPSSGQNYEQYF. CDR3 DNA: TGTGCCAGCAGACCCTCCTCCGGACAGAACTACGAGCAGTACTTC.

The V gene is TRBV28, the J gene TRBJ2-1, with a weak D call TRBD1 (5 bases). Germline CDR1 reads MDHEN; CDR2 reads SYDVKM. The CDR3 spans 12 residues. Trimming stripped 6 bases from V and 15 bases from J, with 18 bases between. The CDR3 region has the DNA TGTGCCAGCAGCGTAGGGGTATTGAGCACGTTCTTC. Its translation is CASSVGVLSTFF.

The chain recombines TRBV4-3 with TRBJ2-5, with TRBD1 matching 7 bases. Germline V CDR1 and CDR2: LGHNA, YSLEER. The CDR3 is made up of 17 amino acids. V trimming: 0 bases; J trimming: 4 bases; junction bases outside the gene matches: 11. CDR3 coding DNA: TGCGCCAGCAGCCAAGATCTTGTTGACAGGGTGGGAGAGACCCAGTACTTC. This translates into CASSQDLVDRVGETQYF.

This clone occurred a few times. The chain couples TRBV6-1 to TRBJ1-1; weak D call: TRBD1 (5 bases). Trimming removed 2 bases at V and 7 bases at J, with 11 bases between. Per the germline V gene, CDR1 is MNHNS and CDR2 is SASEGT. There are 13 residues in the CDR3. The CDR3 here is CASSERFGGEAFF. CDR3 bases: TGTGCCAGCAGTGAAAGGTTCGGGGGTGAAGCTTTCTTT.

The gene calls are TRBV10-2 and TRBJ2-3; weak D call: TRBD2 (5 bases). Germline V gives CDR1 WSHSY, CDR2 SAAADI. Trimming took 8 bases from V and 2 from J, leaving 11 bases between them. This CDR3 region has 13 residues. The CDR3 loop reads CASSTGITDTQYF. In DNA, the CDR3 is TGCGCCAGCTCAACGGGGATCACAGATACGCAGTATTTT.

This clone came up once. The chain carries TRBV5-1 and TRBJ1-2; D is uncertain. V lost 4 bases and J lost 4, with 11 bases in between. CDR1 and CDR2 from the germline V gene are SGHRS and YFSETQ. The CDR3 is made up of 13 amino acids. CDR3: CASSVDGSYGYTF. DNA of the CDR3: TGCGCCAGCAGCGTCGACGGCAGCTATGGCTACACCTTC. Full variable domain (missing parts from reference TRBV5-1 and TRBJ1-2): KAGVTQTPRYLIKTRGQQVTLSCSPISGHRSVSWYQQTPGQGLQFLFEYFSETQRNKGNFPGRFSGRQFSNSRSEMNVSTLELGDSALYLCASSVDGSYGYTFGSGTRLTVV.

This clone was picked up one time. The V gene is TRBV2, the J gene TRBJ2-2; 16 positions agree with TRBD2. After removal of 11 bases from V and 6 bases from J, the junction contained 12 bases not matched to a gene. Germline assignment: CDR1 SNHLY and CDR2 FYNNEI. CDR3 size: 17 residues. DNA of the CDR3: TGTGCCGGTACCGGGACTAGCGGGGGGGGTCTACCCGGGGAGCTGTTTTTT. Its translation: CAGTGTSGGGLPGELFF.